The TCR beta chain under discussion was sequenced for a study of T-cell memory formation after mild COVID-19. Study-level findings and limits: Clones shrinking from day 15 to 85 showed even CD4/CD8 mixes; later expanders tilted CD4+.

With regard to this clonotype: Its matching antigen is unknown.

MiXCR was run by TCRdb on the 5' RACE reads, yielding one entry per CDR3 protein. The sample shows under 300,000 distinct CDR3 sequences, more than 15% of them seen only once. Germline lookup yields CDR1 MGHRA and CDR2 YSYEKL. This CDR3 has 14 amino acids. V was pared by 1 base and J by 5 bases, with 12 bases between. The gene calls are TRBV4-1 and TRBJ2-7; no clear D gene. The clonotype was recovered from a man aged 18 to 30 who had mild COVID-19 (a few samples of this study predate the infection). Cell type and time point are not known. Sample: PBMCs or a T cell subset sorted from them (not recorded which). The CDR3 DNA reads as TGCGCCAGCAGCCAAGTGTCCCAGAGCCACGAGCAGTACTTC. Residues: CASSQVSQSHEQYF.